Given below is one T cell receptor (beta chain) in context. No antigen is known for it. Qualities for individual bases were not recorded, and no much larger clone is one base off. CDR1 and CDR2 were assigned from the germline V gene as SGDLS and YYNGEE. Including cysteine and phenylalanine, the CDR3 has 12 amino acids. Only the CDR3 region is kept as DNA, spanning 36 bases read in frame from base 1. V is clipped by 0 bases and J by 3 bases, and the sequence between their germline boundaries is 3 bases long. Libraries were built with RACE. Sequencing took place on a NextSeq 500. During library preparation, unique molecular identifiers were attached to individual cDNA molecules so that TCRs could be counted quantitatively and reproducibly. From each blood RNA sample, both TCR alpha and TCR beta chains were sequenced. Per the authors' processing: The median number of TCRs per sample was roughly 94,000, ranging from 23,224 to 690,600. The Decombinator software suite was used to annotate V, J and CDR3 in the TCR reads. Every sample was subsampled to the same number of TCRs (28,000) for the PS versus PT1 abundance plots. Expanded TCRs were defined as absent before sensitization and observed at least eight times at the 2-week time point. Using fastp at Q25 and MiXCR, TCRdb reprocessed the public reads and kept productive beta chains. Each record represents a unique CDR3 protein, reported with the most common genes and DNA among its rows. These V and J calls rely on TCRdb rather than the paper's analysis. Across this sample there are tens of thousands of distinct CDR3 sequences, with roughly a tenth seen only once. The ten top clones hold about an eighth of the sample.

This sample is drawn from a study of human T cells and chemical hapten exposure (dated by TCRdb to about 2021). About the full investigation: For sensitization, 2% DPC in acetone was applied to a 2 cm by 2 cm area of upper inner arm skin. Throughout the roughly 23-week study period, patients were also given weekly therapeutic DPC doses on the scalp. Patch testing on the upper back used Finn chambers containing 0.01% DPC, with scoring done after 6 days according to International Contact Dermatitis Research Group standards. The patient cohort, mostly female, included alopecia areata with under or over 50% scalp involvement, alopecia totalis and alopecia universalis. Libraries were pooled for sequencing, and per-sample TCR yields varied mainly because of small differences in library volumes within the pool. The study tracked peripheral blood TCR repertoire changes in vivo during primary and secondary sensitization to the hapten diphenylcyclopropenone (DPC) in alopecia patients. Blood samples were taken from patients before sensitization (week 0) and at 2, 6 and about 24 weeks after DPC sensitization. About 28 alopecia patients gave blood for TCR sequencing at one to four time points (pre-sensitization, 2, 6 and 24 weeks). Findings and caveats that apply to the study as a whole: Patch test score was positively correlated with the number of PT1 expanded TCRs, with significance at thresholds 8, 16 and 32 but not at 4. No change with DPC sensitization was found in the number of TCRs above 1 in 1000 frequency, and no evidence of global repertoire structure alterations was found. All patients had alopecia, a presumed autoimmune disease, so their immune response might differ from that of healthy individuals. Repeated subsampling changed both the strength of the expansion versus patch-test correlation and the threshold at which that correlation became significant. Compared with pre-sensitization or healthy control sets, expanded TCRs formed significantly more large CDR3 similarity clusters, which is consistent with antigen-driven responses.

The sample's time point, from its label and the paper: patch test 1, 2 weeks after DPC sensitization. The treatment or condition tag for this specimen amounts to: therapeutic diphenylcyclopropenone sensitization with weekly scalp DPC. Blood at each patch-test visit was drawn before the patch test was applied. Eligible patients were aged 18 to 70, diagnosed with alopecia, deemed suitable for DPC therapy, and excluded if pregnant. Total RNA was extracted from unfractionated whole blood that had been collected in Tempus Blood RNA tubes. Sample: whole blood, taken in connection with sensitization to the hapten diphenylcyclopropenone (DPC). The clonotype comes from a woman in her forties with alopecia areata. Some clones in this sample may be carry-over from other donors' samples. This receptor chain uses TRBV9 and TRBJ1-2; too little of a D gene remains to name it. The CDR3 here reads CASSVVDYGYTF. The DNA sequence is TGTGCCAGCAGCGTAGTTGACTATGGCTACACCTTC.